The rows below give T cell receptor beta chains drawn from one sample of a study of cytomegalovirus exposure and HLA in healthy donors. Data came from immunoSEQ multiplex PCR; TCRdb stores just in-frame clones and leaves some out. The data hold approximately 110,000 clones, with about 83% observed a single time. The sample was PBMCs. These receptors all stem from a man aged 18 to 30 in good health and CMV-seronegative. Each CDR3 is given with its conserved first and last residue. A D gene is named only where the DNA matches it firmly. A row's size may be missing; if present it is once, few, many or a size class.

j_call,clone_size,d_call,v_call,cdr3_nt,cdr3_aa
TRBJ2-3,-,-,TRBV7-3,TGTGCCAGCACCTACGTAGGGGCAGATACGCAGTATTTT,CASTYVGADTQYF
TRBJ2-5,-,-,TRBV5-6,TGTGCCAGCAGCATTGAGCGTCGGCAAGTGGAGACCCAGTACTTC,CASSIERRQVETQYF
TRBJ2-7,-,-,TRBV4-1,TGCGCCAGCAGCCAAGATCATAGCTACGAGCAGTACTTC,CASSQDHSYEQYF
TRBJ1-1,-,TRBD1,TRBV19,TGTGCCAGTAGAGGACAGGGGAGGAACACTGAAGCTTTCTTT,CASRGQGRNTEAFF
TRBJ2-1,-,-,TRBV2,TGTGCCAGCAGTCCCGCGGTGAATGAGCAGTTCTTC,CASSPAVNEQFF
TRBJ2-5,-,TRBD2,TRBV6-6,TGTGCCAGCAGTGGGGGGCTAGCGGGGCAAGAGACCCAGTACTTC,CASSGGLAGQETQYF
TRBJ2-2,-,-,TRBV19,TGTGCCAGTAGTACTGGGGGCCACACCCCCGGGGAGCTGTTTTTT,CASSTGGHTPGELFF
TRBJ2-7,few,-,TRBV10-3,TGTGCCATCAGTGAGTCTGCGACAGGCGAGCAGTACTTC,CAISESATGEQYF
TRBJ1-5,once,-,TRBV6-1,TGTGCCAGCAGGTTGGGACTGGACAATCAGCCCCAGCATTTT,CASRLGLDNQPQHF
TRBJ1-2,-,TRBD1,TRBV10-3,TGTGCCATCAGTGAGTCCGGACAGGGTCTGGGCTACACCTTC,CAISESGQGLGYTF
TRBJ2-7,few,-,TRBV6-5,TGTGCCAGCAGTCCGGGACTGGCCGCCTACGAGCAGTACTTC,CASSPGLAAYEQYF
TRBJ2-3,-,-,TRBV4-3,TGCGCCAGCAGCCAAGCTAGAGTTCCTAGGTCAGATACGCAGTATTTT,CASSQARVPRSDTQYF
TRBJ1-3,-,-,TRBV6-7,TGTGCCAGCAGTTACCCCTGGACAGTCTCTGGAAACACCATATATTTT,CASSYPWTVSGNTIYF
TRBJ2-7,-,-,TRBV30,TGTGCCTGGAGTGTGGAGCCCTACTACGAGCAGTACTTC,CAWSVEPYYEQYF
TRBJ1-5,-,TRBD1,TRBV27,TGTGCCAGCAGTTTTTCCGGGACAGGAAATCAGCCCCAGCATTTT,CASSFSGTGNQPQHF
TRBJ2-1,-,-,TRBV12-5,TGTGCTAGTGTCGGGGACTTATACAATGAGCAGTTCTTC,CASVGDLYNEQFF
TRBJ1-1,-,TRBD1,TRBV27,TGTGCCAGCCGGGACAGGAACACTGAAGCTTTCTTT,CASRDRNTEAFF
TRBJ2-1,-,TRBD1,TRBV18,TGTGCCAGCTCACCTCTACTGACAGGGGGCGACTACAATGAGCAGTTCTTC,CASSPLLTGGDYNEQFF
TRBJ2-7,-,-,TRBV4-1,TGCGCCAGCAGCCAAGGGACTACCTACGAGCAGTACTTC,CASSQGTTYEQYF
TRBJ2-1,-,TRBD2,TRBV7-9,TGTGCCAGCAGCCCACTAGCGGGAGGGGAAGAGCAGTTCTTC,CASSPLAGGEEQFF
TRBJ2-7,once,-,TRBV6-5,TGTGCCAGCAGTACCGACCCCGACTCCTACGAGCAGTATTTC,CASSTDPDSYEQYF
TRBJ2-1,many,-,TRBV7-2,TGTGCCAGCAGTCTAACCTATGAGCAGTTCTTC,CASSLTYEQFF
TRBJ2-1,-,-,TRBV10-3,TGTGCCATCAACACAGGGCCCTACAATGAGCAGTTCTTC,CAINTGPYNEQFF
TRBJ2-1,few,-,TRBV5-5,TGTGCCAGCAGCTTGGTTAGTTGGGCGGGAAACAATGAGCAGTTCTTC,CASSLVSWAGNNEQFF
TRBJ2-7,-,-,TRBV6-1,TGTGCCAGCAGTGAAGGGAGGGGGGGACCTCGGAGGGATGAGCAGTACTTC,CASSEGRGGPRRDEQYF
TRBJ2-1,few,-,TRBV5-6,TGTGCCAGCAGCGCGTCTAGCTCCTACAATGAGCAGTTCTTC,CASSASSSYNEQFF
TRBJ1-1,-,-,TRBV7-3,TGTGCCAGCAGCTTGTCCGTGAACACTGAAGCTTTCTTT,CASSLSVNTEAFF
TRBJ2-2,-,-,TRBV18,TGTGCCAGCTCAAGGAGCGTCGGGGAGCTGTTTTTT,CASSRSVGELFF
TRBJ2-6,-,-,TRBV6-5,TGTGCCAGTTCCGTGGCGGGTGGGGCCAACGTCCTGACTTTC,CASSVAGGANVLTF
TRBJ2-5,-,TRBD2,TRBV4-3,TGCGCCAGCAGCCCCCCCCGGACTAGTTCGGAGACCCAGTACTTC,CASSPPRTSSETQYF
TRBJ1-3,-,TRBD1,TRBV6-5,TGTGCCAGCAGTAACGGGGACAGGGCTGGAAACACCATATATTTT,CASSNGDRAGNTIYF
TRBJ1-2,-,TRBD1,TRBV6-1,TGTGCCAGCAGCCGGGACAGGCTCGGCTACACCTTC,CASSRDRLGYTF
TRBJ2-6,few,-,TRBV10-3,TGTGCCATCAGAACAGGCACCTCTGGGGCCAACGTCCTGACTTTC,CAIRTGTSGANVLTF
TRBJ1-4,-,-,TRBV14,TGTGCCAGCAGCCCCAGGTTCAATGAAAAACTGTTTTTT,CASSPRFNEKLFF
TRBJ1-3,-,TRBD1,TRBV28,TGTGCCAGCAGTCTGGACAGGGTAGGAAACACCATATATTTT,CASSLDRVGNTIYF
TRBJ2-1,-,TRBD1,TRBV7-8,TGTGCCAGCAGCCCTAGGACAGGGAAGATCAATGAGCAGTTCTTC,CASSPRTGKINEQFF
TRBJ1-5,-,-,TRBV4-2,TGTGCCAGCAGCAGACAGCTCAATCAGCCCCAGCATTTT,CASSRQLNQPQHF
TRBJ2-3,-,-,TRBV5-1,TGCGCCAGCGGGAGGACCACAGATACGCAGTATTTT,CASGRTTDTQYF
TRBJ1-1,-,-,TRBV6-5,TGTGCCAGCAGTTACTCGATTCAGGGGAACACTGAAGCTTTCTTT,CASSYSIQGNTEAFF
TRBJ1-3,-,-,TRBV18,TGTGCCAGCTCACCTCAACCACAGGAATCCCCTGGAAACACCATATATTTT,CASSPQPQESPGNTIYF
TRBJ2-7,-,TRBD2,TRBV29-1,TGCAGCGTTGAACCCCGGGGGGGAATCGAGCAGTACTTC,CSVEPRGGIEQYF
TRBJ2-7,-,TRBD2,TRBV6-5,TGTGCCAGCAGTTACTCGGGAGGGTTATACGAGCAGTACTTC,CASSYSGGLYEQYF
TRBJ2-1,-,TRBD2,TRBV7-9,TGTTCCAGCAGCTTAGGGACTAGCAATGAGCAGTTCTTC,CSSSLGTSNEQFF
TRBJ1-5,-,-,TRBV28,TGTGCCAGCAGTTCTTTCGCCGGCCAGGGCCCTCAGCCCCAGCATTTT,CASSSFAGQGPQPQHF
TRBJ1-1,-,-,TRBV7-3,TGTGCCAGCAGTAGGGGCAGAGAAACTGAAGCTTTCTTT,CASSRGRETEAFF
TRBJ1-2,-,-,TRBV6-1,TGTGCCAGCACTCGAGGACAGTCTAACTATGGCTACACCTTC,CASTRGQSNYGYTF
TRBJ2-1,-,TRBD2,TRBV7-6,TGTGCCAGCAGCTTAGGACTAGCGAGCTACAATGAGCAGTTCTTC,CASSLGLASYNEQFF
TRBJ2-5,-,TRBD2,TRBV30,TGTGCCTGGAGTGCTAACGGGCGGGAGTTTTTTGAGACCCAGTACTTC,CAWSANGREFFETQYF
TRBJ1-2,-,TRBD1,TRBV19,TGTGCCAGTAGTAGGACAGGGACCTATGGCTACACCTTC,CASSRTGTYGYTF
TRBJ1-2,-,-,TRBV14,TGTGCCAGCAGCCTACGAACAGGGCCAAAATATGGCTACACCTTC,CASSLRTGPKYGYTF
TRBJ2-3,-,-,TRBV27,TGTGCCAGCAGCGACAGGCCGGCAAGCACAGATACGCAGTATTTT,CASSDRPASTDTQYF
TRBJ2-7,-,-,TRBV11-2,TGTGCCAGCAGCCACCATTCTAGCTACGAGCAGTACTTC,CASSHHSSYEQYF